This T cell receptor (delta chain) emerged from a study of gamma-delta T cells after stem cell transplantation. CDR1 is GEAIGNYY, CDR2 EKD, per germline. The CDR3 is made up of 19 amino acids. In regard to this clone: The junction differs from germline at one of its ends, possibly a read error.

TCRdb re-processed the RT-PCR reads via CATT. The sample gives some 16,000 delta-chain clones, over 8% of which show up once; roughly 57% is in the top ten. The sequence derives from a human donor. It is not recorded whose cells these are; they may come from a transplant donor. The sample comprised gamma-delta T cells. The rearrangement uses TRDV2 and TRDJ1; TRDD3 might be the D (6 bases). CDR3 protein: CACDIGALRVDTRTDNLIF. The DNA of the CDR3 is TGTGCCTGTGACATAGGTGCCTTGCGGGTGGATACTCGAACCGATAACCTCATCTTT.